This section outlines one T cell receptor beta chain sequence together with its context. In this sample, this clone turned up a few times. Its antigen has not been determined. Per-base qualities were not stored, and no clone one base away is much larger. This sample is drawn from a study of circulating tumor DNA in untreated peripheral T-cell lymphoma (dated by TCRdb to about 2021). The investigation overall reported the following: Tumor-specific clonotypes were found in 75% to 80% of patients, coming from around 86% of baseline tissues and approximately 61% of baseline serum samples.

Baseline tumor tissue collected before treatment was sequenced to identify tumor-specific TCR clonotypes. Next-generation sequencing of T-cell receptor sequences was used to monitor peripheral T-cell lymphoma patients receiving frontline treatment on a trial. Preparation of the library involved the immunoSEQ multiplex PCR assay. TCRdb took this table from immuneACCESS and kept in-frame rearrangements with V and J called. Such tables lack part of the clones; where checked against another copy, unresolved V genes explain under half of the gap, and the rest is unexplained. The sample table contains some 2,800 clones; only one count was recorded for around 60% of them. Jointly, the top ten make up about 8.1% of the sample. Reading from cysteine to phenylalanine, the CDR3 counts 16 amino acids. Solely the CDR3 DNA is kept, with 48 bases framed from the first base.

The V and J genes are TRBV21-1 and TRBJ2-1; the listed D gene, TRBD1, was not tested against the DNA. TRBV21-1 is a pseudogene segment. The TCR comes from a human donor with peripheral T-cell lymphoma. Sample: tumor tissue. At the DNA level, the sequence is TGTGCCAGCAGCTCCGAGGACAGGGGGCCCTACAATGAGCAGTTCTTC. It encodes CASSSEDRGPYNEQFF.